This T cell receptor (beta chain) was identified in a study of T cells expressing NK-cell markers. Study information: The study sequenced eight donors, seven HCMV-seropositive and one seronegative.

To note about this clonotype: Its antigen is not known.

The CDR3 totals 14 residues. CDR1 is MGHRA, CDR2 YSYEKL, per germline. Overall study results and limits: In several donors, dominant clonotypes made up roughly 25-60.1% of CD3+CD56-NKG2C+ cells. The study did not resolve the HCMV specificity of expanded NKG2C+ T cell clones.

TCRdb re-called the 5' RACE reads and gives one entry per CDR3 protein, without DNA. The sample table includes about 180,000 distinct CDR3 sequences. Sequencing used blood T cells: a sorted CD56 or NKG2C T cell subset, CD4+ or CD8+ T cells, or bulk PBMC T cells (not recorded which). The clonotype was recovered from a woman aged 18 to 75 in good health. The rearrangement joins TRBV4-1 to TRBJ2-1. CDR3 loop: CASSQDNPVFEQFF.